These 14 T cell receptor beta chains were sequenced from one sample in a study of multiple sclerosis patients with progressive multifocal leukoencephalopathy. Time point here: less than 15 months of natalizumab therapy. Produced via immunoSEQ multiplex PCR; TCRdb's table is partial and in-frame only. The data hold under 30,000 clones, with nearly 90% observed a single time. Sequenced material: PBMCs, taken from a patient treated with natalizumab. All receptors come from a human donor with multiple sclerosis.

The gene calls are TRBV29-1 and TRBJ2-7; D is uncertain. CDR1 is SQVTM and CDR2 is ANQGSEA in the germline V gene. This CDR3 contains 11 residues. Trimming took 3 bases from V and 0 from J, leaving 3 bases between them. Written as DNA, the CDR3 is TGCAGCGTTGACACCTCCTACGAGCAGTACTTC. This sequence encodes CSVDTSYEQYF.

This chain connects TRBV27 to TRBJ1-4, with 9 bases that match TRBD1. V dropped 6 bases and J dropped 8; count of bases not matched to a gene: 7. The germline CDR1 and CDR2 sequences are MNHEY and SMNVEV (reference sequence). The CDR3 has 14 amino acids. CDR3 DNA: TGTGCCAGCAGGCCGGGACAGGGACGCGAAAAACTGTTTTTT. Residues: CASRPGQGREKLFF.

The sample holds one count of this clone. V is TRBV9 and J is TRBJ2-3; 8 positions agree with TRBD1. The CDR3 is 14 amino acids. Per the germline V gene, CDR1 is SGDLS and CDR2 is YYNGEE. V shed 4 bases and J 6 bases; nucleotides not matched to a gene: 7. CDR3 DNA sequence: TGTGCCAGCAGCCTCGGACAGGGTGGGGATACGCAGTATTTT. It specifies CASSLGQGGDTQYF.

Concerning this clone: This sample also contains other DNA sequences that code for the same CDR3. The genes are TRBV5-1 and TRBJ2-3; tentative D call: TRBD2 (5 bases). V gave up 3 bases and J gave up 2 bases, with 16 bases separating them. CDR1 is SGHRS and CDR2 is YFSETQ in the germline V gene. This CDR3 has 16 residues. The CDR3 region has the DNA TGCGCCAGCAGCTCCTTTGCGGGTGGAGACACAGATACGCAGTATTTT. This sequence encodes CASSSFAGGDTDTQYF. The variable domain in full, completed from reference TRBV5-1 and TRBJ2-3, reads KAGVTQTPRYLIKTRGQQVTLSCSPISGHRSVSWYQQTPGQGLQFLFEYFSETQRNKGNFPGRFSGRQFSNSRSEMNVSTLELGDSALYLCASSSFAGGDTDTQYFGPGTRLTVL.

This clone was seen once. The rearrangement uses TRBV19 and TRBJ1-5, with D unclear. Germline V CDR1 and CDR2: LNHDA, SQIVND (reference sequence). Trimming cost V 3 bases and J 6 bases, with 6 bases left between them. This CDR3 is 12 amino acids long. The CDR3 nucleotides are TGTGCCAGTAGTATCCGCAGTCAGCCCCAGCATTTT. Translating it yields CASSIRSQPQHF.

In DNA, the CDR3 is TGTGCCAGCAGCTTGGTTCGTAATTCACCCCTCCACTTT. Its protein product is CASSLVRNSPLHF. The chain is built from TRBV5-4 and TRBJ1-6; D gene unclear. Trimming cost V 0 bases and J 6 bases, with 4 bases left between them. From germline, CDR1 is SGHNT and CDR2 YYREEE (reference sequence). The CDR3 extends over 13 amino acids.

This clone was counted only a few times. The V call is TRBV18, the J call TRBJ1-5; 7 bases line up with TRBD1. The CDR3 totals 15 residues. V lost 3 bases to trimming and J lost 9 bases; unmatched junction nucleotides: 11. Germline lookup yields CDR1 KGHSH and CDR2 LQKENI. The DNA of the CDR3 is TGTGCCAGCTCACCCTCCGGGACAGCCGATACGCCCCAGCATTTT. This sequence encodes CASSPSGTADTPQHF.

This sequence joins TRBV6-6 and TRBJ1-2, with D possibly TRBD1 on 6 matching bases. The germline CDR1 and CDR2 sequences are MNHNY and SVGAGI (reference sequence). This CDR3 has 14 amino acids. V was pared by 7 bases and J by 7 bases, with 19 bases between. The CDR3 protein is CASIERGTLSGYTF. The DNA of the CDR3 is TGTGCCAGCATCGAGAGGGGGACCCTATCTGGCTACACCTTC.

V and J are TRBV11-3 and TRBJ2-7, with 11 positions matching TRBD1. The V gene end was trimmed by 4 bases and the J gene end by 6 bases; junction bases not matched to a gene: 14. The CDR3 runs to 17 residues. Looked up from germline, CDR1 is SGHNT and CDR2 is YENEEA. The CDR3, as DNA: TGTGCCAGCAGCTCCCTCTCCCCCGGGACAGGGGGTGGCGAGCAGTACTTC. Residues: CASSSLSPGTGGGEQYF.

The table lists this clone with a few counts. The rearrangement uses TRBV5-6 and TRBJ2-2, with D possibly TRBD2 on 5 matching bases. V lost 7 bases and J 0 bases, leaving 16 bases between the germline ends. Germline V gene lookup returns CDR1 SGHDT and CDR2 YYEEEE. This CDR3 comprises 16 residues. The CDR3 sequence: CASSGGLTPNTGELFF. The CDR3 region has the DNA TGTGCCAGCTCCGGTGGACTGACGCCGAACACCGGGGAGCTGTTTTTT.

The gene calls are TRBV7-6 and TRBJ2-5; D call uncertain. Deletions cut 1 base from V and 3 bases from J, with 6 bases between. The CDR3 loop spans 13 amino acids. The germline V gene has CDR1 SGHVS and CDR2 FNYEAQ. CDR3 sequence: CASSLVWEETQYF. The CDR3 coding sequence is TGTGCCAGCAGCTTAGTTTGGGAAGAGACCCAGTACTTC. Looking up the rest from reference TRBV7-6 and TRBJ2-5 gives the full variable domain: GAGVSQSPRYKVTKRGQDVALRCDPISGHVSLYWYRQALGQGPEFLTYFNYEAQQDKSGLPNDRFSAERPEGSISTLTIQRTEQRDSAMYRCASSLVWEETQYFGPGTRLLVL.

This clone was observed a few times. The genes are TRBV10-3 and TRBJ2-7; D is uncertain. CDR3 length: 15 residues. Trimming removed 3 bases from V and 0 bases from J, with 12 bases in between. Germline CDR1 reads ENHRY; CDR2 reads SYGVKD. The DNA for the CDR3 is TGTGCCATCAGTGATTGGGTGCAATCCTCCTACGAGCAGTACTTC. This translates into CAISDWVQSSYEQYF.

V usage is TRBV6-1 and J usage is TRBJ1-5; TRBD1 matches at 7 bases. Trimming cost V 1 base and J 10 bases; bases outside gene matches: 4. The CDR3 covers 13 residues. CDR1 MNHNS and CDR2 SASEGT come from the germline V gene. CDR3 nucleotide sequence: TGTGCCAGCAGTGAAGAGGGGGCAAGCCCCCAGCATTTT. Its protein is CASSEEGASPQHF.

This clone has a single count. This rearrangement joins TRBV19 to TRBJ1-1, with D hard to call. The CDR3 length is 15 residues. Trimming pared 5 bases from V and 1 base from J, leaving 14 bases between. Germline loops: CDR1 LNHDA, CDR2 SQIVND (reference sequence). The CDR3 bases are TGTGCCAGTAGTCAGAACTTTAGGACGAACACTGAAGCTTTCTTT. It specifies CASSQNFRTNTEAFF. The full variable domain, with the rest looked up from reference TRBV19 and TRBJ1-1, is DGGITQSPKYLFRKEGQNVTLSCEQNLNHDAMYWYRQDPGQGLRLIYYSQIVNDFQKGDIAEGYSVSREKKESFPLTVTSAQKNPTAFYLCASSQNFRTNTEAFFGQGTRLTVV.